This T cell receptor (beta chain) was sequenced in a study of T cells in tumors after PD-1 blockade. Study details: Patients received pembrolizumab 200 mg every 3 weeks or cemiplimab 350 mg every 2 weeks. Study-level findings and limits: About 41% of tumor TCR clonotypes were also found in blood.

Generated by immunoSEQ multiplex PCR, the TCRdb table keeps only in-frame clones and is missing some. The sample consists of roughly 35,000 clones, roughly four fifths of them appearing once. Note on this clone: Its antigen is unidentified.

Sequenced material: PBMCs, taken after anti-PD-1 treatment. The clonotype comes from a human donor with basal cell carcinoma.

CDR3 protein: CASSLEPGGQNSPLHF. CDR3 bases: TGTGCCAGCAGCTTAGAACCAGGGGGCCAGAATTCACCCCTCCACTTT. This chain connects TRBV7-8 to TRBJ1-6; 8 positions match TRBD1. The CDR3 covers 16 residues. Germline V gives CDR1 SGHVS, CDR2 FQNEAQ. V trimming: 1 base; J trimming: 7 bases; junction bases outside the gene matches: 6.